The clone carrying this T cell receptor (beta chain) was detected ten times or more. What it recognizes is unknown. This sample was taken from a study of identical twins. TCRdb re-derived calls from the 5' RACE reads in MiXCR, one entry per CDR3 protein. The table has some 330,000 distinct CDR3 sequences, around 9.7% seen once; the top ten hold 8% to 9.5%. Points from the study as a whole: Model-predicted out-of-frame TCR alpha sharing fell below observed values in monozygotic twins. Researchers reported excess low generation probability among twin-shared out-of-frame alpha sequences. Insertions were reduced in abundant cord blood beta clonotypes but not in memory repertoires.

Trimming took 5 bases from V and 2 from J; bases not matched to a gene: 5. Germline CDR1 reads SGHRS; CDR2 reads YFSETQ. The CDR3 is 14 amino acids. The source material was naive T cells sorted from blood. The receptor was derived from a woman aged 45 to 65 in good health. V usage is TRBV5-1 and J usage is TRBJ1-2, with 8 bases matching TRBD1. The CDR3 region is CASSTAGGNYGYTF. DNA for the CDR3: TGCGCCAGCAGTACGGCAGGGGGCAACTATGGCTACACCTTC. Complete variable domain (other parts from reference TRBV5-1 and TRBJ1-2): KAGVTQTPRYLIKTRGQQVTLSCSPISGHRSVSWYQQTPGQGLQFLFEYFSETQRNKGNFPGRFSGRQFSNSRSEMNVSTLELGDSALYLCASSTAGGNYGYTFGSGTRLTVV.